Only a few counts were recorded for the clone carrying this TCR beta chain. Its antigen is unidentified. This entry belongs to a study of CD4+ T cells in melanoma. Study-wide results and caveats: Neoantigen-specific CD4+ T cells in melanoma reportedly had diverse differentiation states.

This CDR3 spans 11 amino acids. Germline V gene sequence: CDR1 SGHVS, CDR2 FQNEAQ. The V end was cut by 5 bases, the J end by 8 bases, with 7 bases between. The data were produced by immunoSEQ multiplex PCR, yet TCRdb's version contains in-frame clones alone and is incomplete. This sample has about 140,000 clones, with around nine tenths found just once. V and J are TRBV7-8 and TRBJ2-1; D gene ambiguous. The origin of this receptor is a human donor with melanoma. The CDR3 bases are TGTGCCAGCAGCGAGGCGGATGAGCAGTTCTTC. Translation: CASSEADEQFF.